This T cell receptor (beta chain) came from a study of cytomegalovirus exposure and HLA in healthy donors. 60 Vbeta and 13 Jbeta primers were used in PCR. Profiling relied on immunoSEQ multiplex PCR, and the TCRdb table lists in-frame clones only, not all of them. This table has about 130,000 clones, roughly 70% appearing once. This clone was seen a few times. Antigen: not known. General study findings and limits: TCR beta V- and J-gene trimming was later associated with a missense DCLRE1C variant. Roughly uniform sequencing depth across donors was assumed, possibly incorrectly. As a later analysis revealed, most CMV-associated TCR beta chains appeared HLA-restricted.

The V end was cut by 5 bases, the J end by 5 bases, with 13 bases between. The germline V gene has CDR1 SGHAT and CDR2 FQDESV (reference sequence). CDR3 length: 13 amino acids. The clonotype was recovered from a man between 18 and 35 years old in good health and CMV-seropositive. This chain connects TRBV11-1 to TRBJ2-7; maybe TRBD1 (7 bases). Sequenced sample: PBMCs. The CDR3 DNA sequence: TGTGCCAGCAGCGCGGGACAGATCGACGAGCAGTACTTC. Translation gives CASSAGQIDEQYF.